This record concerns one T cell receptor (beta chain) sequence. Its antigen is as yet unknown. The CDR3 spans 16 residues. V lost 7 bases, J lost 4 bases, and 5 bases stayed unmatched. CDR1 SNHLY and CDR2 FYNNEI come from the germline V gene. The data were obtained in a study of CD8 T cells in ankylosing spondylitis. Points from the study as a whole: There were earlier reports of some motif variants in reactive arthritis synovial fluid and blood. The study looked at matched synovial fluid samples from ankylosing spondylitis patients. Disease-linked clones were reported to be significantly enriched there. Characteristic, it appeared, of ankylosing spondylitis blood was a TCR beta motif of about eight highly homologous variants. A CD8+ phenotype characterized the disease-linked clones, which were relatively rare in peripheral blood.

Molecular-barcoded quantitative 5'-RACE produced these TCR beta libraries. TCRdb reprocessed the 5' RACE reads with MiXCR, giving one entry per CDR3 protein. The sample consists of 350,000 to 550,000 distinct CDR3 sequences, roughly 25% of them appearing once. The chain is built from TRBV2 and TRBJ2-3, with 16 nucleotides matching TRBD2. The specimen sequenced was blood, either unsorted or a sorted T cell fraction (not recorded which). The sequence was obtained from a male donor with ankylosing spondylitis. The CDR3 is CASTPGLAGGADTQYF. CDR3 bases: TGTGCCAGCACCCCGGGACTAGCGGGGGGGGCAGATACGCAGTATTTT.